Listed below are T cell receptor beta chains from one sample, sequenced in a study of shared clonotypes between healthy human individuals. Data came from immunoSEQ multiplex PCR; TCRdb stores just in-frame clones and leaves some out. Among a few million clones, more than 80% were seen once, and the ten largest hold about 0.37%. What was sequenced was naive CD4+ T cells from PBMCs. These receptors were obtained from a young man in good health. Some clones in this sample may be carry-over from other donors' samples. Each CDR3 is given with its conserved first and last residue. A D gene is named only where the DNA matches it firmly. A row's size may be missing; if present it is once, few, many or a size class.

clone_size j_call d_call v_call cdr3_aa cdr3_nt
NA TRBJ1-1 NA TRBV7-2 CASSSRGNTEAFF TGTGCCAGCAGCTCCAGGGGTAACACTGAAGCTTTCTTT
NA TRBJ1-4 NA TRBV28 CASSEGGRVAEKLFF TGTGCCAGCAGCGAAGGTGGTAGGGTAGCTGAAAAACTGTTTTTT
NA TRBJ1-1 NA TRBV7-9 CASSLYRNTEAFF TGTGCCAGCAGCTTATACAGAAACACTGAAGCTTTCTTT
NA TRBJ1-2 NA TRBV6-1 CASSERQIYGYTF TGTGCCAGCAGTGAAAGGCAAATCTATGGCTACACCTTC
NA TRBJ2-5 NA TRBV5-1 CASSLGVRQETQYF TGCGCCAGCAGCTTGGGGGTCCGCCAAGAGACCCAGTACTTC
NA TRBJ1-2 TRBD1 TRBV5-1 CASSIGQGDGYTF TGCGCCAGCAGCATAGGACAGGGTGATGGCTACACCTTC
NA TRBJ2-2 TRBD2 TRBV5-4 CASRWGSGRPRDTGELFF TGTGCCAGTCGGTGGGGGAGCGGGAGACCCCGTGACACCGGGGAGCTGTTTTTT
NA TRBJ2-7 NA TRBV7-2 CASSHTGVYEQYF TGTGCCAGCAGCCATACGGGGGTTTACGAGCAGTACTTC
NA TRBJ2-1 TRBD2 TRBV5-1 CASSLGLLAGSSYNEQFF TGCGCCAGCAGCTTGGGGCTCCTAGCGGGGAGCTCCTACAATGAGCAGTTCTTC
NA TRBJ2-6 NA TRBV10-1 CASSDLGGPSGANVLTF TGCGCCAGCAGTGACCTCGGGGGACCCTCTGGGGCCAACGTCCTGACTTTC
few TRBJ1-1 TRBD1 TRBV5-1 CASSHLDRVSEAFF TGCGCCAGCAGTCATTTGGACAGGGTATCTGAAGCTTTCTTT
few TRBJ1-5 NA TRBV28 CASSLRDQPQHF TGTGCCAGCAGTTTAAGGGATCAGCCCCAGCATTTT